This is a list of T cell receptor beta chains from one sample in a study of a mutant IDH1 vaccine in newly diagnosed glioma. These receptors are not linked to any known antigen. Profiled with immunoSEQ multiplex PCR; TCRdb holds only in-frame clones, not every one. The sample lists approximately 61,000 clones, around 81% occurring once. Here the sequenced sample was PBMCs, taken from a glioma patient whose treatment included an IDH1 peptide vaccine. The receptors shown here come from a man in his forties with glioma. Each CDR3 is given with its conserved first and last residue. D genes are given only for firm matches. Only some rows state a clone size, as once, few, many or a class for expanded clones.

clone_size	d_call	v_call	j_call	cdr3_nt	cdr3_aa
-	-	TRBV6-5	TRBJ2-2	TGTGCCAGCAGTTACTCGGTTGGACAGCCGACCGGGGAGCTGTTTTTT	CASSYSVGQPTGELFF
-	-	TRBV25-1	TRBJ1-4	TGTGCCAGCAGTGAACCCAAGGTGAATTATGAAAAACTGTTTTTT	CASSEPKVNYEKLFF
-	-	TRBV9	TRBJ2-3	TGTGCCAGCAGCGTGGGGCTAGTGGGTACAGATACGCAGTATTTT	CASSVGLVGTDTQYF
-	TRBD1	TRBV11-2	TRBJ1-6	TGTGCCAGCAGCCGGGACAGGGGCTATAATTCACCCCTCCACTTT	CASSRDRGYNSPLHF
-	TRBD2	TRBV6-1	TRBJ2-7	TGTGCCAGCAGTGAAACTAGCGGGGATTCCTACGAGCAGTACTTC	CASSETSGDSYEQYF
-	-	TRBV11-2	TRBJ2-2	TGTGCCAGCACCGCGCAAGGGGTCAACACCGGGGAGCTGTTTTTT	CASTAQGVNTGELFF
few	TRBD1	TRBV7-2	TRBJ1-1	TGTGCCAGCAGCTGGGGACAGGCGGATGAAGCTTTCTTT	CASSWGQADEAFF
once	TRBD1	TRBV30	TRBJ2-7	TGTGCCTACGGGACAGGGGTCTACGAGCAGTACTTC	CAYGTGVYEQYF
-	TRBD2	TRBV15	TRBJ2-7	TGTGCCACCAGCAGAGATCACCTAGCGGGGGACTACGAGCAGTACTTC	CATSRDHLAGDYEQYF
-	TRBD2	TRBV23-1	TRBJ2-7	TGCGCCAGCAGTCAAACACATAGCGGGGCAAGCTCCTACGAGCAGTACTTC	CASSQTHSGASSYEQYF
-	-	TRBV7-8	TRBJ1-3	TGTGCCAGCAGCTTGAACAGCGACTCTGGAAACACCATATATTTT	CASSLNSDSGNTIYF
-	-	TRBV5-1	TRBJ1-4	TGCGCCAGCAGCTCGCCGTCCGGGTTAAATGAAAAACTGTTTTTT	CASSSPSGLNEKLFF
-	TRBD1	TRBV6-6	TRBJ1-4	TGTGCGACGGGGACAGTTGAAAAACTGTTTTTT	CATGTVEKLFF
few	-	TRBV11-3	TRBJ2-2	TGTGCCAGCAGCGTACCCCCTAGCCCCCCCAGGGGGGAGCTGTTTTTT	CASSVPPSPPRGELFF
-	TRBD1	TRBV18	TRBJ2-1	TGTGCCAGCTCTCCGCCGGGACAGGGCTACAATGAGCAGTTCTTC	CASSPPGQGYNEQFF